The T cell receptor (beta chain) under discussion was sequenced for a study of STAT3 mutations in large granular lymphocyte leukemia. Roughly 41,000 productive templates were obtained per sample on average. The assay was immunoSEQ multiplex PCR, and TCRdb's table has in-frame clones only and misses some. The repertoire has some 3,500 clones, 60% to 75% of them found once; the top ten carry roughly a third. As concerns this clone: Its specificity is not known.

The CDR3 length is 17 residues. Germline CDR1 ENHRY, CDR2 SYGVKD. V was trimmed by 0 bases and J by 0 bases, leaving 12 bases between them. Points from the study as a whole: In several patients, dominant TCR clone burden exceeded STAT3 mutant burden. In some patients, a small highly pathogenic clone possibly went undetected. Differing intervals and regimens complicate linking therapy response to clone burden. In T-cell large granular lymphocyte leukemia, about half of patients showed multiple immunodominant subclonotypes.

The rearrangement joins TRBV10-3 to TRBJ2-1; tentatively, D is TRBD1 or TRBD2 (5 bases each). Material for sequencing was peripheral blood mononuclear cells. This sequence was found in a man in his 60s with T-cell large granular lymphocyte leukemia. Some clones in this sample may be carry-over from other donors' samples. This CDR3 is CAISESEWGISYNEQFF. The CDR3 region has the DNA TGTGCCATCAGTGAGTCCGAATGGGGGATCTCCTACAATGAGCAGTTCTTC.